This T cell receptor beta chain was sequenced in a study of response to subunit inactivated influenza vaccine. Whole-study results and caveats: The authors put forward the suggestion that each seasonal influenza vaccination may bring in only a limited number of new T cells.

Germline lookup yields CDR1 DFQATT and CDR2 SNEGSKA (reference sequence). The CDR3 runs to 14 residues. With 3 bases clipped from V and 4 bases from J, the junction kept 7 bases outside the gene matches. This clonotype has at least ten counts. Its antigen is as yet unknown. A single record per CDR3 protein comes from TCRdb applying MiXCR to the RT-PCR reads. The sample has around 530,000 distinct CDR3 sequences, 16% seen once. The chain carries TRBV20-1 and TRBJ2-7, with TRBD2 matching 9 bases. The receptor's source is a man aged 45 to 75 who received an inactivated influenza vaccine. The sample in question was CD4+ T cells sorted from PBMCs, obtained around 2 years after vaccination. The CDR3 is CSASSAGGFYEQYF. CDR3 in DNA: TGCAGTGCTAGCTCAGCGGGGGGTTTTTACGAGCAGTACTTC.